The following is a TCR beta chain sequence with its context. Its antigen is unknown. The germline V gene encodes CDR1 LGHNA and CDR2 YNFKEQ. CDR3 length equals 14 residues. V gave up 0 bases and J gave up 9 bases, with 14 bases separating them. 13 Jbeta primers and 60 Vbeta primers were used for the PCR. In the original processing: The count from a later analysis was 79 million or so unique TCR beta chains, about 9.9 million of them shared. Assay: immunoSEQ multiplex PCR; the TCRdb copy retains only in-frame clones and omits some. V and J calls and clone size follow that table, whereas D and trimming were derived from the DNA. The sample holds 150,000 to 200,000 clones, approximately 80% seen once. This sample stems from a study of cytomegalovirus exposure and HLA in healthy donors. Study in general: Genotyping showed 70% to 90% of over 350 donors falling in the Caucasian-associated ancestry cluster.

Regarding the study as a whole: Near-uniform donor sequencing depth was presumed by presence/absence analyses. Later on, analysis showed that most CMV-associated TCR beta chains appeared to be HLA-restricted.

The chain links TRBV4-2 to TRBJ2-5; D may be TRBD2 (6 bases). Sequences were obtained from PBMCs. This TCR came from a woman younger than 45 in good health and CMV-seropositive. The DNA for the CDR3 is TGTGCCAGCAGCCAAGACGGACTATCCGTGTCCCAGTACTTC. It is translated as CASSQDGLSVSQYF.